This is a list of T cell receptor beta chains from one sample in a study of cytomegalovirus exposure and HLA in healthy donors. Clones were read by immunoSEQ multiplex PCR, and TCRdb kept only the in-frame ones, dropping some. The data show about 150,000 clones, approximately 72% seen once. Source material: PBMCs. The receptor set was obtained from a young man in good health and CMV-seronegative. Each CDR3 is given with its conserved first and last residue. Fields, in order: V gene, J gene, clone size, CDR3 length, D gene, CDR3 DNA, CDR3 protein. A D gene is named only where the DNA matches it firmly. Where a row states a size, it is once, few, many or the class of an expanded clone; other rows omit it.

V: TRBV27; J: TRBJ2-5; size: once; length: 17; D: .; DNA: TGTGCCAGCAGTTTATCTCCCCAGGGCGAATCCTCGGAGACCCAGTACTTC; CDR3: CASSLSPQGESSETQYF
V: TRBV6-1; J: TRBJ1-4; size: .; length: 14; D: .; DNA: TGTGCCAGCAGGGAGGACAGAATTAATGAAAAACTGTTTTTT; CDR3: CASREDRINEKLFF
V: TRBV4-3; J: TRBJ1-6; size: .; length: 16; D: TRBD1; DNA: TGCGCCAGCAGCCAAGAGAGGGGGACAGGGGGTTCACCCCTCCACTTT; CDR3: CASSQERGTGGSPLHF
V: TRBV2; J: TRBJ1-5; size: .; length: 14; D: TRBD1; DNA: TGTGCCAACAGGGGACAGAGGAGCAATCAGCCCCAGCATTTT; CDR3: CANRGQRSNQPQHF
V: TRBV5-1; J: TRBJ1-2; size: .; length: 13; D: .; DNA: TGCGCCAGCAGCTTGGCCGGGGAGTATGGCTACACCTTC; CDR3: CASSLAGEYGYTF
V: TRBV6-1; J: TRBJ1-1; size: .; length: 15; D: TRBD1; DNA: TGTGCCAGCAGTCCGGGACAGGGAGTTCGGACTGAAGCTTTCTTT; CDR3: CASSPGQGVRTEAFF
V: TRBV5-4; J: TRBJ1-1; size: .; length: 14; D: .; DNA: TGTGCCAGCAGCTTGGAGGCAGGGGAAACTGAAGCTTTCTTT; CDR3: CASSLEAGETEAFF
V: TRBV2; J: TRBJ2-7; size: .; length: 15; D: .; DNA: TGTGCCAGCAGTGAATGGGGCAGGGCCCTATACGAGCAGTACTTC; CDR3: CASSEWGRALYEQYF
V: TRBV28; J: TRBJ1-2; size: .; length: 13; D: .; DNA: TGTGCCAGCAGTTTGGGGGGAGTCTATGGCTACACCTTC; CDR3: CASSLGGVYGYTF
V: TRBV6-1; J: TRBJ1-1; size: .; length: 13; D: .; DNA: TGTGCCAGCAGCGCAGGGGTTTACACTGAAGCTTTCTTT; CDR3: CASSAGVYTEAFF
V: TRBV5-1; J: TRBJ2-7; size: .; length: 13; D: .; DNA: TGCGCCAGCAGCGAAGACAGGTTTAACGAGCAGTACTTC; CDR3: CASSEDRFNEQYF
V: TRBV6-5; J: TRBJ2-6; size: few; length: 15; D: .; DNA: TGTGCCACCGGCCGGGGGAGCTCTGGGGCCAACGTCCTGACTTTC; CDR3: CATGRGSSGANVLTF
V: TRBV7-2; J: TRBJ2-1; size: .; length: 15; D: TRBD1; DNA: TGTGCCAGCACCAATGGACAGGGCTCCTACAATGAGCAGTTCTTC; CDR3: CASTNGQGSYNEQFF
V: TRBV15; J: TRBJ2-5; size: .; length: 15; D: .; DNA: TGTGCCACCAGCAGAGATCCGGCCAGGCCAGGGACCCAGTACTTC; CDR3: CATSRDPARPGTQYF
V: TRBV6-5; J: TRBJ1-2; size: .; length: 13; D: .; DNA: TGTGCCACCCGGGGGGGGGTTGCCTATGGCTACACCTTC; CDR3: CATRGGVAYGYTF
V: TRBV5-1; J: TRBJ1-4; size: few; length: 14; D: TRBD1; DNA: TGCGCCAGCAGCTCGACAGGGGCTAATGAAAAACTGTTTTTT; CDR3: CASSSTGANEKLFF
V: TRBV6-5; J: TRBJ2-7; size: .; length: 14; D: .; DNA: TGTGCCAGCAGACGACAGGCGCAAACCTACGAGCAGTACTTC; CDR3: CASRRQAQTYEQYF
V: TRBV25-1; J: TRBJ2-1; size: .; length: 15; D: TRBD2; DNA: TGTGCCAGCAGTGAATGGCGGGGGGGCCCCAATGAGCAGTTCTTC; CDR3: CASSEWRGGPNEQFF
V: TRBV6-6; J: TRBJ1-1; size: few; length: 13; D: .; DNA: TGTGCCAGCAGCCACAGGGAGAACACTGAAGCTTTCTTT; CDR3: CASSHRENTEAFF
V: TRBV11-2; J: TRBJ2-7; size: .; length: 14; D: .; DNA: TGTGCCAGCAGCGAAGACACCTACTCCTACGAGCAGTACTTC; CDR3: CASSEDTYSYEQYF
V: TRBV5-1; J: TRBJ1-2; size: few; length: 14; D: TRBD1; DNA: TGCGCCAGCAGCTTGGAAGGGGGCTCTGTTGGCTACACCTTC; CDR3: CASSLEGGSVGYTF
V: TRBV5-1; J: TRBJ2-5; size: .; length: 19; D: TRBD2; DNA: TGCGCCAGCAGCCTCACCCCACCTACTAGCGGGGGGGCCGGGGAGACCCAGTACTTC; CDR3: CASSLTPPTSGGAGETQYF
V: TRBV10-3; J: TRBJ1-2; size: .; length: 15; D: .; DNA: TGTGCCATCAGTGAGGTCTTACCCCCGGTTTATGGCTACACCTTC; CDR3: CAISEVLPPVYGYTF
V: TRBV14; J: TRBJ2-1; size: .; length: 18; D: .; DNA: TGTGCCAGCAGCCACTTAAACAGGGTGGGAATCTACTACAATGAGCAGTTCTTC; CDR3: CASSHLNRVGIYYNEQFF
V: TRBV5-4; J: TRBJ1-1; size: once; length: 16; D: TRBD1; DNA: TGTGCCACCGTTGGCCCACAGGGGCGCCCGAACACTGAAGCTTTCTTT; CDR3: CATVGPQGRPNTEAFF
V: TRBV4-2; J: TRBJ1-5; size: .; length: 16; D: TRBD1; DNA: TGTGCCAGCAGCCAAGCGGACAGGGGAGGGGGGCAGCCCCAGCATTTT; CDR3: CASSQADRGGGQPQHF
V: TRBV11-3; J: TRBJ1-2; size: .; length: 18; D: TRBD1; DNA: TGTGCCAGCAGCTTTCCCCTGGGCAGGGGGCCTTCTAACTATGGCTACACCTTC; CDR3: CASSFPLGRGPSNYGYTF
V: TRBV10-3; J: TRBJ2-2; size: once; length: 12; D: .; DNA: TGTGCCACCATGTCAAATACCGGGGAGCTGTTTTTT; CDR3: CATMSNTGELFF
V: TRBV6-6; J: TRBJ1-5; size: .; length: 14; D: TRBD1; DNA: TGTGCCAGCAGTTCTACAGGGGGCAATCAGCCCCAGCATTTT; CDR3: CASSSTGGNQPQHF
V: TRBV5-6; J: TRBJ1-4; size: .; length: 14; D: .; DNA: TGTGCCAGCAGCTTCAACAGGATTTCGGAAAAACTGTTTTTT; CDR3: CASSFNRISEKLFF
V: TRBV15; J: TRBJ2-3; size: .; length: 14; D: .; DNA: TGTGCCACCAAAACCACAGGGTCTCGAGATACGCAGTATTTT; CDR3: CATKTTGSRDTQYF
V: TRBV19; J: TRBJ1-3; size: .; length: 13; D: .; DNA: TGTGCCAGTAGTATAGGCGGTGGAAACACCATATATTTT; CDR3: CASSIGGGNTIYF
V: TRBV25-1; J: TRBJ2-3; size: .; length: 16; D: .; DNA: TGTGCCAGCAGTGGGTGGGGGGATCCGGATACAGATACGCAGTATTTT; CDR3: CASSGWGDPDTDTQYF
V: TRBV11-3; J: TRBJ2-7; size: .; length: 16; D: TRBD1; DNA: TGTGCCAGCAGCTCTCGGACAGGGGCGAGCTCCTACGAGCAGTACTTC; CDR3: CASSSRTGASSYEQYF
V: TRBV7-2; J: TRBJ2-5; size: .; length: 16; D: .; DNA: TGTGCCAGCAGCTTAAAATCGAGGCGAGTCGAGGAGACCCAGTACTTC; CDR3: CASSLKSRRVEETQYF
V: TRBV7-6; J: TRBJ2-7; size: .; length: 14; D: .; DNA: TGTGCCAGCAGCTCCCGGACAGTCCCCTACGAGCAGTACTTC; CDR3: CASSSRTVPYEQYF
V: TRBV9; J: TRBJ1-1; size: .; length: 18; D: .; DNA: TGTGCCAGCAGCGTCCCCGGGGTTTCAGGAGCGTCGAACACTGAAGCTTTCTTT; CDR3: CASSVPGVSGASNTEAFF
V: TRBV19; J: TRBJ1-1; size: .; length: 15; D: TRBD1; DNA: TGTGCCAGTAGGGGACTTTCGGGACAGGGGACTGAGGCTTTCTTT; CDR3: CASRGLSGQGTEAFF
V: TRBV28; J: TRBJ1-6; size: few; length: 15; D: .; DNA: TGTGCCAGCAACTTAAGGTGGGCAGTTGGTTCACCCCTCCACTTT; CDR3: CASNLRWAVGSPLHF
V: TRBV9; J: TRBJ2-3; size: .; length: 16; D: .; DNA: TGTGCCAGCAGCGTACCCCCGTCGGGGTCACGGGATACGCAGTATTTT; CDR3: CASSVPPSGSRDTQYF
V: TRBV12-5; J: TRBJ2-5; size: .; length: 11; D: TRBD1; DNA: TGTGCTACCGGACAGGGAGAGACCCAGTACTTC; CDR3: CATGQGETQYF
V: TRBV7-6; J: TRBJ1-3; size: .; length: 17; D: .; DNA: TGTGCCAGCAGCCCAGCCATGGACAGAAGCTCTGGAAACACCATATATTTT; CDR3: CASSPAMDRSSGNTIYF
V: TRBV6-1; J: TRBJ2-3; size: .; length: 13; D: TRBD1; DNA: TGTGCCAGCAGCAGGACAGGGTCAGATACGCAGTATTTT; CDR3: CASSRTGSDTQYF
V: TRBV6-4; J: TRBJ2-4; size: .; length: 19; D: .; DNA: TGTGCCAGCAGGGACAACTGCACCAGACTGATATCTGCCAAAAACATTCAGTACTTC; CDR3: CASRDNCTRLISAKNIQYF
V: TRBV30; J: TRBJ1-1; size: .; length: 12; D: .; DNA: TGTGCCTGGAGTGTACGGGGGACTGAAGCTTTCTTT; CDR3: CAWSVRGTEAFF
V: TRBV9; J: TRBJ2-3; size: .; length: 16; D: .; DNA: TGTGCCAGCAGCGCGCGGGACTCTAGTTCCACAGATACGCAGTATTTT; CDR3: CASSARDSSSTDTQYF
V: TRBV30; J: TRBJ2-2; size: .; length: 14; D: TRBD1; DNA: TGTGCCTGGGGGGACAGAAGGAACGCCGGGGAGCTGTTTTTT; CDR3: CAWGDRRNAGELFF
V: TRBV5-8; J: TRBJ2-5; size: once; length: 15; D: TRBD1; DNA: TGTGCCAGCAGAGGGACAGGGGCCTCCCAAGAGACCCAGTACTTC; CDR3: CASRGTGASQETQYF
V: TRBV4-1; J: TRBJ1-2; size: .; length: 16; D: TRBD1; DNA: TGCGCCAGCAGCCAAGACCCAGGACAGGAGGGGTATGGCTACACCTTC; CDR3: CASSQDPGQEGYGYTF
V: TRBV5-6; J: TRBJ1-3; size: .; length: 15; D: .; DNA: TGTGCCAGCAGCTTGGATCGGGGGTATGGAAACACCATATATTTT; CDR3: CASSLDRGYGNTIYF
V: TRBV4-1; J: TRBJ2-2; size: .; length: 17; D: TRBD1; DNA: TGCGCCAGCAGCCTTGAAAACAGGGGGTGGAACACCGGGGAGCTGTTTTTT; CDR3: CASSLENRGWNTGELFF
V: TRBV2; J: TRBJ1-1; size: .; length: 12; D: .; DNA: TGTGCCAGCACTAGGTATTACACTGAAGCTTTCTTT; CDR3: CASTRYYTEAFF
V: TRBV13; J: TRBJ2-6; size: .; length: 19; D: TRBD1; DNA: TGTGCCAGCAGCTTAAGTTTAGGGACAGGGGGCCCTGGGGCCAACGGCCTGACTTTC; CDR3: CASSLSLGTGGPGANGLTF
V: TRBV5-1; J: TRBJ2-3; size: .; length: 15; D: .; DNA: TGCGCCAGCAGCTTGACCCAGGGGATTTCAGATACGCAGTATTTT; CDR3: CASSLTQGISDTQYF